This TCR beta chain originates from a study of cytomegalovirus exposure and HLA in healthy donors. V shed 11 bases and J 4 bases; nucleotides not matched to a gene: 14. CDR1 and CDR2 (germline): SEHNR, FQNEAQ (reference sequence). CDR3 length equals 15 residues. The PCR was carried out with 60 Vbeta primers and 13 Jbeta primers. Only in-frame clones appear in the TCRdb table, and some are missing; sequencing was by immunoSEQ multiplex PCR. The sample has more than 60,000 clones, 76% seen once. V gene TRBV7-9 combines with J gene TRBJ2-3, with TRBD1 identical over 8 bases. The sample was PBMCs. This TCR derives from a man between 18 and 35 years old in good health and CMV-seronegative. The CDR3 coding sequence is TGTGCCGCGCTACTGACAGGGGCTGTAGCAGATACGCAGTATTTT. This codes for CAALLTGAVADTQYF.